Listed here are 12 T cell receptor beta chains from one sample, sequenced in a study of Ad26.COV2.S vaccination and SARS-CoV-2 variants. Repertoires were generated with immunoSEQ multiplex PCR, while TCRdb's copy carries only in-frame clones and drops some. Among around 370,000 clones listed, about 88% were seen once. The treatment denotes: roughly 20 received Ad26.COV2.S at low or high dose, single or two shots; about five received placebo; per-sample allocation not given. On day 63 after the first injection, vaccine and placebo recipients gave samples. The sample here was peripheral blood, taken in a trial of Ad26.COV2.S vaccine versus placebo. The receptors come from a person aged 18-65 years who received the Ad26.COV2.S COVID-19 vaccine or a placebo.

The chain has TRBV5-4 and TRBJ1-1, with D tentatively TRBD1 (6 bases). The V end was cut by 3 bases, the J end by 0 bases, with 12 bases between. The germline V gene has CDR1 SGHNT and CDR2 YYREEE (reference sequence). The CDR3 totals 15 residues. CDR3 in DNA: TGTGCCAGCAGCTCCCGAGGGGGTATGAACACTGAAGCTTTCTTT. This translates into CASSSRGGMNTEAFF.

This clone has a single count. V and J are TRBV4-3 and TRBJ2-7; D is uncertain. Germline V gives CDR1 LGHNA, CDR2 YSLEER. This CDR3 is 16 amino acids long. Trimming took off 4 bases at V and 7 bases at J, with 23 bases between the two ends. In DNA form, the CDR3 reads TGCGCCAGCAGCCCTACTTTGACGGCCCCGGTGGATGAGCAGTACTTC. Its translation: CASSPTLTAPVDEQYF.

The chain has TRBV28 and TRBJ2-7; TRBD1 or TRBD2 may be the D gene (5 bases each). The CDR3 contains 14 residues. V dropped 8 bases and J dropped 4 bases, with 18 bases sitting between them. The germline V gene has CDR1 MDHEN and CDR2 SYDVKM. The CDR3 DNA is TGTGCCAGCCTAAAACGGTCCGGGGCGTACGAGCAGTACTTC. It is translated as CASLKRSGAYEQYF.

This chain joins TRBV5-1 and TRBJ2-3, with a tentative D call TRBD2 (6 bases). Germline V lookup: CDR1 SGHRS, CDR2 YFSETQ. The V and J ends lost 4 bases and 2 bases respectively, with 14 bases between them. CDR3 length: 15 amino acids. This chain's CDR3 is CASSLGAGLTDTQYF. Written as DNA, the CDR3 is TGCGCCAGCAGCCTGGGAGCGGGCCTCACAGATACGCAGTATTTT.

J is TRBJ1-1 and V is TRBV7-9; 8 bases agree with TRBD1. This CDR3 spans 13 amino acids. Germline CDR1 SEHNR, CDR2 FQNEAQ (reference sequence). J was trimmed by 3 bases and V by 4 bases; bases with no gene match: 1. The CDR3: CASSSQGDTEAFF. The DNA of the CDR3 is TGTGCCAGCAGCTCACAGGGGGACACTGAAGCTTTCTTT.

The chain carries TRBV5-4 and TRBJ2-5; 10 bases are a match to TRBD1. From germline, CDR1 is SGHNT and CDR2 YYREEE (reference sequence). J lost 0 bases, V lost 10 bases, and 6 bases had no gene match. This CDR3 spans 14 amino acids. The CDR3 is CASSGTGDQETQYF. The CDR3 DNA is TGTGCCTCATCCGGGACAGGGGACCAAGAGACCCAGTACTTC.

The sample holds one count of this clone. The chain carries TRBV11-3 and TRBJ2-3, with D uncertain. This CDR3 contains 13 residues. Trimming shortened V by 5 bases and J by 2 bases, and 8 bases separated the two germline ends. The germline V gene has CDR1 SGHNT and CDR2 YENEEA. CDR3 region: CASSLGVTDTQYF. For the CDR3, the DNA is TGTGCCAGCAGCCTTGGGGTCACAGATACGCAGTATTTT.

The chain links TRBV19 to TRBJ2-3; D call uncertain. Germline CDR1 and CDR2: LNHDA and SQIVND (reference sequence). The CDR3 extends over 13 amino acids. With 6 bases removed from V and 6 bases from J, the gap between germline ends came to 13 bases. The CDR3 is CASSSASLDTQYF. Here the CDR3 DNA reads TGTGCCAGTAGCAGTGCCTCACTCGATACGCAGTATTTT.

The chain employs TRBV2 and TRBJ2-5, with D possibly matching TRBD1 (6 bases). The length of the CDR3 is 15 residues. Germline V gives CDR1 SNHLY, CDR2 FYNNEI. V lost 3 bases, J lost 3 bases, and 14 bases lay in between. CDR3: CASSEVPRTEETQYF. The CDR3 nucleotides read TGTGCCAGCAGTGAGGTCCCCCGGACAGAAGAGACCCAGTACTTC.

The rearrangement joins TRBV19 to TRBJ2-7; 7 bases map to TRBD1. J was trimmed by 2 bases and V by 3 bases; bases with no gene match: 4. The CDR3 is made up of 14 amino acids. Per germline, CDR1 LNHDA and CDR2 SQIVND (reference sequence). The CDR3 reads CASSIRTGAYEQYF. In nucleotides, the CDR3 is TGTGCCAGTAGTATTAGGACAGGCGCCTACGAGCAGTACTTC.

The chain employs TRBV6-4 and TRBJ2-3; 11 bases align to TRBD2. The germline gives CDR1 MRHNA, CDR2 SNTAGT. The CDR3 length is 15 residues. Trimming removed 6 bases from V and 4 bases from J; junction bases left unmatched: 6. CDR3 coding DNA: TGTGCCAGCAGCGCCCTAGCGGGAGGCTCAGATACGCAGTATTTT. It yields the protein CASSALAGGSDTQYF.

The chain links TRBV7-5 to TRBJ2-5; TRBD1 reflects the table's D call only, with no check against the DNA. TRBV7-5 is shown as a pseudogene. The CDR3 covers 16 residues. CDR3 residues: CARSTPPGILQETQYF. In nucleotides, the CDR3 is TGTGCCAGATCGACACCGCCAGGGATCCTCCAAGAGACCCAGTACTTC.